This entry describes one TCR beta chain. This sample was taken from a study of blood T cell repertoires in COVID-19. In the authors' workflow: Reference gene primer amplification in the assay estimated nucleated cell counts. Here immunoSEQ multiplex PCR was the method, and the copy in TCRdb shows in-frame clones only, minus some. The DNA was the basis for D and trimming; V, J and clone size are from that table. The sample lists some 42,000 clones, around 82% occurring once. Deletions cut 1 base from V and 8 bases from J, with 11 bases between. Germline V lookup: CDR1 LGHDT, CDR2 YNNKEL (reference sequence). This CDR3 contains 13 residues.

V usage is TRBV3-1 (or the pseudogene TRBV3-2) and J usage is TRBJ1-2; D remains ambiguous. The receptor was derived from a man aged 80 or over with acute or convalescent COVID-19. Sequenced input: peripheral blood. The CDR3 reads CASSQARVFGYTF. CDR3 sequence (DNA): TGTGCCAGCAGCCAAGCAAGAGTGTTCGGCTACACCTTC.